The next 20 T cell receptor beta chains were all read from a single sample in a study of shared clonotypes between healthy human individuals. Assay: immunoSEQ multiplex PCR; the TCRdb copy retains only in-frame clones and omits some. The sample holds about 2.1 million clones, 93% seen once. Naive CD8 cells comprised CD45RO-negative, CCR7-positively selected cells, excluding terminally differentiated effector memory CD45RA+ cells. Specimen: naive CD8+ T cells from PBMCs. Every receptor here comes from a man younger than 35 in good health. Some clones in this sample may be carry-over from other donors' samples.

A word on this clone: Other DNA sequences in this specimen translate into the identical CDR3. The gene calls are TRBV9 and TRBJ2-7; D ambiguous. V was shortened by 0 bases and J by 0 bases, with 7 bases between the two germline ends. Germline V gene data show CDR1 as SGDLS and CDR2 as YYNGEE. This CDR3 comprises 14 residues. In nucleotides, the CDR3 is TGTGCCAGCAGCGTAGGGGTAGGCTCCTACGAGCAGTACTTC. Translating it yields CASSVGVGSYEQYF.

This rearrangement joins TRBV10-3 to TRBJ1-3; TRBD1 might be the D (6 bases). The CDR3 loop spans 17 amino acids. Germline V gene sequence: CDR1 ENHRY, CDR2 SYGVKD. V was clipped by 0 bases and J by 0 bases, with 12 bases between them. The CDR3 DNA sequence: TGTGCCATCAGTGAGTCGAGGGACATGAGCTCTGGAAACACCATATATTTT. This sequence encodes CAISESRDMSSGNTIYF.

About this clone: Other DNA sequences in this sample translate to the same CDR3. V is TRBV5-4 and J is TRBJ2-7, with D perhaps TRBD2 (6 bases). The V and J ends lost 2 bases and 5 bases respectively, with 8 bases between them. The V gene's germline CDR1 is SGHNT and CDR2 YYREEE (reference sequence). There are 12 residues in the CDR3. Here the CDR3 DNA reads TGTGCCAGCAGCTTTGGGGGGAACGAGCAGTACTTC. Its protein is CASSFGGNEQYF.

The chain is built from TRBV30 and TRBJ1-4; D perhaps matches TRBD1 (5 bases). The V gene lost 0 bases and the J gene lost 1 base, with 9 bases spanning the gap. CDR1 and CDR2 from the germline V gene are GTSNPN and SVGIG (reference sequence). The CDR3 runs to 15 residues. Written as DNA, the CDR3 is TGTGCCTGGAGTGTAATGAGGGGAACTAATGAAAAACTGTTTTTT. Protein product: CAWSVMRGTNEKLFF.

CDR3 residues: CASSSRKEIQTQYF. The CDR3 bases are TGTGCCAGCAGCTCCAGAAAGGAGATCCAGACCCAGTACTTC. The chain joins TRBV7-9 to TRBJ2-5; no definite D call. This CDR3 has 14 residues. Germline V gene sequence: CDR1 SEHNR, CDR2 FQNEAQ (reference sequence). V lost 4 bases and J lost 6, with 15 bases in between.

In the case of this clone: This sample also contains other DNA sequences that code for the same CDR3. The chain employs TRBV9 and TRBJ2-1, with TRBD2 identical over 8 bases. J was trimmed by 0 bases and V by 0 bases; bases with no gene match: 2. This CDR3 comprises 16 residues. Germline assignment: CDR1 SGDLS and CDR2 YYNGEE. CDR3 bases: TGTGCCAGCAGCGTAGGCAGCGGGAGCTCCTACAATGAGCAGTTCTTC. This translates into CASSVGSGSSYNEQFF.

CDR3 sequence reads: CASSPNQLFNEQFF. CDR3 DNA: TGTGCCAGCAGCCCGAACCAGCTATTCAATGAGCAGTTCTTC. The chain combines TRBV14 with TRBJ2-1; D call uncertain. This CDR3 comprises 14 residues. The germline gives CDR1 SGHDN, CDR2 FVKESK. V lost 4 bases and J 6 bases, leaving 13 bases between the germline ends.

This sequence joins TRBV11-2 and TRBJ1-1; TRBD1 matches 7 bases. Germline loops: CDR1 SGHAT, CDR2 FQNNGV. CDR3 length equals 15 residues. The V and J ends lost 5 bases and 2 bases, in that order; junction bases with no gene match: 8. CDR3 in amino acids: CASSQGVGFNTEAFF. The DNA of the CDR3 is TGTGCCAGCAGCCAGGGGGTGGGATTCAACACTGAAGCTTTCTTT.

The V and J genes are TRBV19 and TRBJ1-1, with D possibly matching TRBD1 (6 bases). This CDR3 is 12 amino acids long. Germline loops: CDR1 LNHDA, CDR2 SQIVND (reference sequence). V was pared by 7 bases and J by 11 bases, with 17 bases between. CDR3 sequence reads: CASIIPGTRAFF. The CDR3 DNA reads as TGTGCCAGTATAATCCCCGGGACAAGGGCTTTCTTT.

This clone was detected only a few times. This chain connects TRBV29-1 to TRBJ2-2, with 8 bases that match TRBD2. After removal of 4 bases from V and 6 bases from J, the junction contained 7 bases not matched to a gene. The CDR3 contains 14 residues. In germline, CDR1 is SQVTM, CDR2 ANQGSEA. The CDR3 region is CSVVSAGVPGELFF. In nucleotides, the CDR3 is TGCAGCGTTGTCTCAGCGGGAGTTCCCGGGGAGCTGTTTTTT.

The chain carries TRBV13 and TRBJ2-5; weak D call: TRBD1 (5 bases). Germline loops: CDR1 PRHDT, CDR2 FYEKMQ (reference sequence). The V gene lost 5 bases and the J gene lost 2 bases, with 15 bases spanning the gap. The length of the CDR3 is 15 residues. Here the CDR3 reads CASSPNSDSQETQYF. The CDR3 DNA sequence: TGTGCCAGCAGCCCCAATTCAGACAGTCAAGAGACCCAGTACTTC.

The chain employs TRBV7-3 and TRBJ1-1, with TRBD1 as a possible D gene (5 bases). Germline-derived CDR1 and CDR2 are SGHTA and FQGTGA. Trimming left V 5 bases short and J 0 bases short, with 16 bases between. CDR3 size: 16 residues. In DNA form, the CDR3 reads TGTGCCAGCAGCAAGGGCCCAAGACAGATGAACACTGAAGCTTTCTTT. Amino acids: CASSKGPRQMNTEAFF.

Notes on this clone: Other DNA sequences in the sample encode the same CDR3. The chain has TRBV27 and TRBJ1-1; D call uncertain. The CDR3 loop spans 13 amino acids. Germline-derived CDR1 and CDR2 are MNHEY and SMNVEV (reference sequence). Trimming pared 1 base from V and 2 bases from J, leaving 5 bases between. The CDR3 loop reads CASSLLVNTEAFF. CDR3 sequence (DNA): TGTGCCAGCAGTTTATTAGTAAACACTGAAGCTTTCTTT.

CDR3 amino acids: CASSSSTYSPQHF. CDR3 in DNA: TGTGCCAGCAGTTCCAGCACCTATTCCCCCCAGCATTTT. The chain combines TRBV27 with TRBJ1-5; D is unresolved. Trimming removed 4 bases from V and 10 bases from J, with 14 bases in between. The CDR3 runs 13 residues. Germline V gene lookup returns CDR1 MNHEY and CDR2 SMNVEV (reference sequence).

This clone showed up just a few times. This rearrangement joins TRBV9 to TRBJ1-1; D is unresolved. V lost 4 bases to trimming and J lost 5 bases, with 15 bases between them. The CDR3 covers 14 residues. CDR1 is SGDLS and CDR2 is YYNGEE in the germline V gene. The CDR3 is CASSSGPLGTEAFF. CDR3 sequence (DNA): TGTGCCAGCAGCTCGGGTCCCTTGGGAACTGAAGCTTTCTTT. The whole variable domain, filled in from reference TRBV9 and TRBJ1-1, reads DSGVTQTPKHLITATGQRVTLRCSPRSGDLSVYWYQQSLDQGLQFLIQYYNGEERAKGNILERFSAQQFPDLHSELNLSSLELGDSALYFCASSSGPLGTEAFFGQGTRLTVV.

V usage is TRBV27 and J usage is TRBJ2-7; D is perhaps TRBD1 (6 bases). This CDR3 region has 15 residues. The V end was cut by 4 bases, the J end by 3 bases, with 16 bases between. The germline CDR1 and CDR2 sequences are MNHEY and SMNVEV (reference sequence). The CDR3 protein is CASSSSGDKRYEQYF. The CDR3 DNA is TGTGCCAGCAGTTCCTCCGGGGACAAGCGCTACGAGCAGTACTTC.

The chain employs TRBV19 and TRBJ1-1; D is unresolved. From germline, CDR1 is LNHDA and CDR2 SQIVND (reference sequence). V shed 3 bases and J shed 0 bases, with 20 bases lying between them. The CDR3 extends over 18 amino acids. The CDR3 protein is CASSMKGLTHEMNTEAFF. The CDR3 coding sequence is TGTGCCAGTAGTATGAAAGGGTTGACCCACGAGATGAACACTGAAGCTTTCTTT.

This chain uses TRBV7-8 with TRBJ2-7, with D tentatively TRBD1 (5 bases). CDR3 length: 15 amino acids. The ends were cut back, 5 bases at V and 3 bases at J, with 17 bases in the middle. Germline CDR1 SGHVS, CDR2 FQNEAQ. CDR3 bases: TGTGCCAGCAGCCTGACGGTGGGGCGAGGCTACGAGCAGTACTTC. As protein: CASSLTVGRGYEQYF.

The gene calls are TRBV7-9 and TRBJ2-1, with 9 bases aligning to TRBD1. The CDR3 runs 16 residues. The germline CDR1 and CDR2 sequences are SEHNR and FQNEAQ (reference sequence). Trimming removed 5 bases from V and 3 bases from J; junction bases left unmatched: 8. The CDR3: CASSPPGTGIYNEQFF. The CDR3 bases are TGTGCCAGCAGCCCCCCCGGGACAGGGATCTACAATGAGCAGTTCTTC. Complete variable domain (other parts from reference TRBV7-9 and TRBJ2-1): DTGVSQNPRHKITKRGQNVTFRCDPISEHNRLYWYRQTLGQGPEFLTYFQNEAQLEKSRLLSDRFSAERPKGSFSTLEIQRTEQGDSAMYLCASSPPGTGIYNEQFFGPGTRLTVL.

This clone showed up just a few times. The chain is built from TRBV7-3 and TRBJ2-1; a possible D gene is TRBD2 (6 bases). Germline V gene data show CDR1 as SGHTA and CDR2 as FQGTGA. This CDR3 region has 14 residues. With 3 bases removed from V and 7 bases from J, the gap between germline ends came to 13 bases. The CDR3 DNA reads as TGTGCCAGCAGCTTGGGCGCGGGACTGAATGAGCAGTTCTTC. Translating gives CASSLGAGLNEQFF.